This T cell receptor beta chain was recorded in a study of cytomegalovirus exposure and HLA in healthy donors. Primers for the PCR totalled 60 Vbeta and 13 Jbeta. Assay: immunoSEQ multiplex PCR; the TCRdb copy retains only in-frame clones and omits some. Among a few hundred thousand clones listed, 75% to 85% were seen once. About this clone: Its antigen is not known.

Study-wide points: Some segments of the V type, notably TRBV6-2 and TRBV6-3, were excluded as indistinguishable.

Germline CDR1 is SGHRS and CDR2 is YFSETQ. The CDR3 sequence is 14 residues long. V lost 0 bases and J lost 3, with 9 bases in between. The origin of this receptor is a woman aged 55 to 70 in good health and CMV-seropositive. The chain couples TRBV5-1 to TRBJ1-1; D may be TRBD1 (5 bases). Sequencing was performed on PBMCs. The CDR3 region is CASSLGRVYTEAFF. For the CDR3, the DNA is TGCGCCAGCAGCTTGGGCAGGGTTTACACTGAAGCTTTCTTT.